This T cell receptor (beta chain) was identified during a study of blood T cell repertoires in COVID-19. In the authors' workflow: Reference gene primer amplification gave estimated nucleated cell counts. Sequencing used immunoSEQ multiplex PCR; TCRdb keeps in-frame clones, though not all of them. For V, J and clone size, that table is used; D and trimming come from the DNA. The table shows about 250,000 clones, with 80% to 90% occurring only once. The CDR3 covers 15 residues. After removal of 5 bases from V and 5 bases from J, the junction contained 8 bases not matched to a gene. Germline values: CDR1 SNHLY, CDR2 FYNNEI. Allocation to cohorts depended on clinical history reported by the participants.

This TCR was sampled from a woman aged 30 to 39 with acute COVID-19. V and J are TRBV2 and TRBJ1-4; 7 bases map to TRBD1. The sample was PBMCs or T cells enriched from blood (not recorded which). The CDR3 DNA is TGTGCCAGCAGTCCGGAAGGGGGCCTAAATGAAAAACTGTTTTTT. Its translation: CASSPEGGLNEKLFF.